The 16 T cell receptor beta chains below all came from one sample that was sequenced in a study of cytomegalovirus exposure and HLA in healthy donors. Primers: 60 Vbeta forward and 13 Jbeta reverse. Generated by immunoSEQ multiplex PCR, the TCRdb table keeps only in-frame clones and is missing some. The sample carries around 150,000 clones, almost 80% recorded once. Sequencing was performed on PBMCs. These TCRs come from a woman in her thirties in good health and CMV-seronegative.

The chain carries TRBV6-5 and TRBJ1-4; D unresolved. Trimming shortened V by 7 bases and J by 8 bases, and 17 bases separated the two germline ends. Germline V lookup: CDR1 MNHEY, CDR2 SVGAGI. There are 14 residues in the CDR3. The CDR3 DNA reads TGTGCCAGCACCCCATCCAATAAACGGGAAAAACTGTTTTTT. Amino acid sequence: CASTPSNKREKLFF.

The V and J genes are TRBV19 and TRBJ1-1, with D possibly being TRBD1 (5 bases). This CDR3 spans 14 amino acids. Germline V gene sequence: CDR1 LNHDA, CDR2 SQIVND (reference sequence). V shed 8 bases and J shed 2 bases, with 15 bases lying between them. As DNA, the CDR3 is TGTGCCAGTTTTAATTGGGGGGTAAACACTGAAGCTTTCTTT. This gives the protein CASFNWGVNTEAFF.

The genes are TRBV7-6 and TRBJ2-2; a weak D match, TRBD1 (6 bases). CDR1 and CDR2 (germline): SGHVS, FNYEAQ. The V gene lost 5 bases and the J gene lost 5 bases, with 21 bases spanning the gap. This CDR3 spans 17 amino acids. The CDR3 here is CASSATVWGQITGELFF. DNA for the CDR3: TGTGCCAGCAGCGCTACCGTGTGGGGGCAGATAACCGGGGAGCTGTTTTTT.

This clone was observed a handful of times. V and J are TRBV11-2 and TRBJ1-2; D is perhaps TRBD1 (5 bases). CDR1 and CDR2 from the germline V gene are SGHAT and FQNNGV. The CDR3 extends over 14 amino acids. The V end lost 2 bases, the J end lost 7 bases, and 14 bases lay between the germline ends. CDR3 nucleotides: TGTGCCAGCAGCTTACGTCGGGAGGGGAGTGGCTACACCTTC. Protein sequence: CASSLRREGSGYTF.

J is TRBJ2-7 and V is TRBV25-1; D is possibly TRBD1 (5 bases). Germline CDR1 and CDR2: MGHDK and SYGVNS. V lost 4 bases, J lost 0 bases, and 10 bases lay in between. CDR3 length: 14 residues. Here the CDR3 reads CASSVPDNSYEQYF. CDR3 DNA: TGTGCCAGCAGTGTCCCGGACAACTCCTACGAGCAGTACTTC.

The V call is TRBV6-5, the J call TRBJ2-5; a weak D match, TRBD2 (6 bases). Germline lookup yields CDR1 MNHEY and CDR2 SVGAGI. The germline V and J ends were trimmed by 4 bases and 0 bases, with 9 bases remaining between them. The CDR3 is 14 residues long. The CDR3 is CASSSSGYQETQYF. The CDR3 coding sequence is TGTGCCAGCAGTTCCAGCGGGTACCAAGAGACCCAGTACTTC.

The rearrangement links TRBV5-1 to TRBJ1-6; 9 nucleotides line up with TRBD1. The length of the CDR3 is 14 residues. The V and J ends lost 4 bases and 9 bases, in that order; junction bases with no gene match: 5. The V gene's germline CDR1 is SGHRS and CDR2 YFSETQ. Written as DNA, the CDR3 is TGCGCCAGCAGCCTCCCGGACAGGGGTTCACCCCTCCACTTT. The encoded protein is CASSLPDRGSPLHF.

This sequence joins TRBV2 and TRBJ2-7, with 7 positions matching TRBD1. Germline V CDR1 and CDR2: SNHLY, FYNNEI. Trimming removed 6 bases from V and 0 bases from J; junction bases left unmatched: 8. CDR3 length: 15 residues. The CDR3 coding sequence is TGTGCCAGCAGGGTGAAAGGGGGCGCCTCCTACGAGCAGTACTTC. It yields the protein CASRVKGGASYEQYF.

This rearrangement joins TRBV29-1 to TRBJ1-2; 12 bases are a match to TRBD1. Germline V gene data show CDR1 as SQVTM and CDR2 as ANQGSEA. The CDR3 consists of 18 residues. Trimming removed 1 base from V and 2 bases from J; junction bases left unmatched: 11. The chain's CDR3 is CSVEGHYEGTGGNYGYTF. As DNA, the CDR3 is TGCAGCGTTGAAGGTCACTATGAGGGGACAGGGGGCAACTATGGCTACACCTTC.

The rearrangement links TRBV5-4 to TRBJ1-1; no firm D call. The CDR3 covers 13 residues. Germline CDR1 SGHNT, CDR2 YYREEE (reference sequence). The V gene lost 5 bases and the J gene lost 2 bases, with 10 bases spanning the gap. The CDR3 DNA is TGTGCCAGCAGTCCCGAGATTAACACTGAAGCTTTCTTT. It is translated as CASSPEINTEAFF.

The V gene is TRBV7-6, the J gene TRBJ2-7; TRBD1 matches at 7 bases. Germline CDR1 reads SGHVS; CDR2 reads FNYEAQ. This CDR3 is built from 14 residues. The V segment lost 5 bases and the J segment 2 bases; nucleotides outside the gene matches: 6. The CDR3 nucleotides are TGTGCCAGCAGCCCCACGACAGGGCCCTACGAGCAGTACTTC. Protein product: CASSPTTGPYEQYF. Combining the CDR3 with reference TRBV7-6 and TRBJ2-7 gives the whole variable domain GAGVSQSPRYKVTKRGQDVALRCDPISGHVSLYWYRQALGQGPEFLTYFNYEAQQDKSGLPNDRFSAERPEGSISTLTIQRTEQRDSAMYRCASSPTTGPYEQYFGPGTRLTVT.

The chain links TRBV6-5 to TRBJ2-7; 9 nucleotides align to TRBD1. The germline gives CDR1 MNHEY, CDR2 SVGAGI. The CDR3 runs 14 residues. V shed 2 bases and J 3 bases; nucleotides not matched to a gene: 2. CDR3 sequence reads: CASSYGQGSYEQYF. For the CDR3, the DNA is TGTGCCAGCAGTTACGGACAGGGGAGCTACGAGCAGTACTTC.

In DNA form, the CDR3 reads TGTGCCAGCAGCCAGGGCTCGAACACTGAAGCTTTCTTT. This gives the protein CASSQGSNTEAFF. V usage is TRBV7-9 and J usage is TRBJ1-1, with D possibly TRBD1 on 5 matching bases. V was clipped by 5 bases and J by 1 base, with 8 bases between them. CDR1 and CDR2 (germline): SEHNR, FQNEAQ (reference sequence). The CDR3 covers 13 residues. Filled out from reference TRBV7-9 and TRBJ1-1, the complete variable domain reads DTGVSQNPRHKITKRGQNVTFRCDPISEHNRLYWYRQTLGQGPEFLTYFQNEAQLEKSRLLSDRFSAERPKGSFSTLEIQRTEQGDSAMYLCASSQGSNTEAFFGQGTRLTVV.

V is TRBV4-3 and J is TRBJ2-3; TRBD2 is a possible D gene (5 bases). V was clipped by 6 bases and J by 1 base, with 14 bases between them. Looked up from germline, CDR1 is LGHNA and CDR2 is YSLEER. The CDR3 covers 15 residues. The CDR3 bases are TGCGCCAGCAGGCTGAGAATCGGGGGCACAGATACGCAGTATTTT. It yields the protein CASRLRIGGTDTQYF.

The chain links TRBV5-1 to TRBJ1-6; 7 positions match TRBD1. Germline loops: CDR1 SGHRS, CDR2 YFSETQ. This CDR3 region has 16 residues. The ends lost 0 bases at V and 8 bases at J; junction bases unmatched: 8. CDR3 in DNA: TGCGCCAGCAGCTTGGGACAGGGTTCTGTGTATTCACCCCTCCACTTT. The encoded protein is CASSLGQGSVYSPLHF.

J is TRBJ1-6 and V is TRBV5-6; 8 bases agree with TRBD1. From germline, CDR1 is SGHDT and CDR2 YYEEEE. This CDR3 is 14 amino acids long. V was clipped by 2 bases and J by 8 bases; unmatched bases: 3. CDR3 in amino acids: CASSFGQGDSPLHF. DNA of the CDR3: TGTGCCAGCAGCTTCGGACAGGGAGATTCACCCCTCCACTTT.